The 27 T cell receptor beta chains reported below all come from one sample, sequenced in a study of human T cells and chemical hapten exposure. TCRdb re-called the RACE reads with MiXCR, one entry per CDR3 protein. The table lists about 90,000 distinct CDR3 sequences, under 13% of them singletons. Time point of the sample: patch test 3, about 24 weeks after DPC sensitization. Specified treatment: therapeutic diphenylcyclopropenone sensitization with weekly scalp DPC. Sequenced material: whole blood, taken in connection with sensitization to the hapten diphenylcyclopropenone (DPC). The receptors derive from a woman in her twenties or thirties with alopecia areata. Some clones in this sample may be carry-over from other donors' samples.

The table lists this clonotype with many counts. This chain joins TRBV24-1 and TRBJ2-3; 8 bases map to TRBD1. With 3 bases clipped from V and 2 bases from J, the junction kept 3 bases outside the gene matches. This CDR3 spans 15 amino acids. CDR1 and CDR2 from the germline V gene are KGHDR and SFDVKD. CDR3 protein: CATSDAGGLTDTQYF. DNA of the CDR3: TGTGCCACCAGTGATGCAGGGGGCCTCACAGATACGCAGTATTTT.

This clonotype was seen a handful of times. This chain joins TRBV5-1 and TRBJ2-2, with D possibly being TRBD2 (5 bases). This CDR3 is built from 13 residues. Germline assignment: CDR1 SGHRS and CDR2 YFSETQ. The V and J ends lost 2 bases and 5 bases respectively, with 7 bases between them. This chain's CDR3 is CASSFRETGELFF. CDR3 bases: TGCGCCAGCAGCTTTAGGGAGACCGGGGAGCTGTTTTTT.

This clonotype has a count of ten or more. The chain employs TRBV5-1 and TRBJ2-1; 7 bases are shared with TRBD1. CDR3 length: 14 amino acids. Trimming removed 4 bases from V and 4 bases from J; junction bases left unmatched: 5. Germline values: CDR1 SGHRS, CDR2 YFSETQ. The CDR3 DNA reads as TGCGCCAGCAGCCGGCAGGACAGGTACAATGAGCAGTTCTTC. It is translated as CASSRQDRYNEQFF.

In its sample, this clonotype was seen many times. The rearrangement uses TRBV29-1 and TRBJ2-1, with D possibly matching TRBD2 (7 bases). The CDR3 spans 14 residues. CDR1 SQVTM and CDR2 ANQGSEA come from the germline V gene. V dropped 4 bases and J dropped 4 bases, with 14 bases sitting between them. The CDR3 bases are TGCAGCGTTGTAAAGGGGGACTATTACAATGAGCAGTTCTTC. Its translation: CSVVKGDYYNEQFF.

This clonotype was counted many times. V gene TRBV5-6 combines with J gene TRBJ1-1, with D possibly TRBD1 on 5 matching bases. The germline V gene has CDR1 SGHDT and CDR2 YYEEEE. V lost 5 bases, J lost 6 bases, and 14 bases lay in between. This CDR3 has 13 amino acids. The CDR3 DNA sequence: TGTGCCAGCAGATCGCTGGGGCGACCTGAAGCTTTCTTT. Amino acid sequence: CASRSLGRPEAFF.

This clonotype was found many times. The genes are TRBV20-1 and TRBJ1-4; 9 nucleotides align to TRBD1. The CDR3 covers 14 residues. With 0 bases clipped from V and 8 bases from J, the junction kept 4 bases outside the gene matches. Germline V lookup: CDR1 DFQATT, CDR2 SNEGSKA (reference sequence). The CDR3 region has the DNA TGCAGTGCTAGAGACCCCGGGACAGGGGAAAAACTGTTTTTT. Protein product: CSARDPGTGEKLFF.

The chain recombines TRBV28 with TRBJ2-4; D is possibly TRBD2 (5 bases). CDR1 and CDR2 from the germline V gene are MDHEN and SYDVKM. CDR3 length: 15 residues. V was cut by 5 bases and J by 0 bases, with 11 bases left in between. The DNA of the CDR3 is TGTGCCAGCAGTCAATCTGGACTAGCCAAAAACATTCAGTACTTC. Translation: CASSQSGLAKNIQYF.

This clonotype has just a few counts. The V call is TRBV12-3 or TRBV12-4, the J call TRBJ2-6; the D is unclear. With 4 bases removed from V and 0 bases from J, the gap between germline ends came to 4 bases. CDR3 length: 14 residues. This chain's CDR3 is CASSYLSGANVLTF. CDR3 DNA: TGTGCCAGCAGTTATCTCTCTGGGGCCAACGTCCTGACTTTC.

This clonotype occurred a few times. The V call is TRBV18, the J call TRBJ2-3, with 12 bases matching TRBD2. The CDR3 is made up of 16 amino acids. After removal of 4 bases from V and 8 bases from J, the junction contained 10 bases not matched to a gene. Germline V lookup: CDR1 KGHSH, CDR2 LQKENI. The CDR3: CASSLSTSGRYTTQYF. CDR3 bases: TGTGCCAGCTCACTTTCGACTAGCGGGAGATATACTACGCAGTATTTT.

The chain couples TRBV11-2 to TRBJ2-1; D is unclear. Trimming removed 5 bases from V and 5 bases from J, with 4 bases in between. Germline CDR1 reads SGHAT; CDR2 reads FQNNGV. The CDR3 covers 11 residues. CDR3 loop: CASSGHNEQFF. The CDR3 DNA sequence: TGTGCCAGCAGCGGACACAATGAGCAGTTCTTC.

This clonotype was picked up a small number of times. The chain uses TRBV7-2 and TRBJ1-3; D ambiguous. CDR3 size: 15 residues. The germline V gene encodes CDR1 SGHTA and CDR2 FQGNSA. V lost 3 bases to trimming and J lost 2 bases, with 11 bases between them. The chain's CDR3 is CASSFDGNPGNTIYF. In nucleotides, the CDR3 is TGTGCCAGCAGCTTCGACGGAAACCCTGGAAACACCATATATTTT.

This chain links TRBV28 with TRBJ1-1; no clear D. With 2 bases removed from V and 0 bases from J, the gap between germline ends came to 7 bases. This CDR3 comprises 14 residues. The germline V gene has CDR1 MDHEN and CDR2 SYDVKM. In nucleotides, the CDR3 is TGTGCCAGCAGTTTAGTGGGGATGAACACTGAAGCTTTCTTT. Translating it yields CASSLVGMNTEAFF.

V usage is TRBV12-3 or TRBV12-4 and J usage is TRBJ2-1, with D hard to call. V lost 3 bases and J 6 bases, leaving 9 bases between the germline ends. The length of the CDR3 is 13 residues. The CDR3 bases are TGTGCCAGCAGTTTGAAAGGGATCAATGAGCAGTTCTTC. Its translation: CASSLKGINEQFF.

V is TRBV18 and J is TRBJ1-5; 8 bases agree with TRBD1. This CDR3 spans 17 amino acids. V lost 3 bases to trimming and J lost 0 bases; unmatched junction nucleotides: 7. The V gene's germline CDR1 is KGHSH and CDR2 LQKENI. The CDR3 nucleotides read TGTGCCAGCTCACCCGCAGGGGGCGGCCCTAGCAATCAGCCCCAGCATTTT. This encodes CASSPAGGGPSNQPQHF.

This clonotype has a count of ten or more. The CDR3 end shows no conserved phenylalanine or tryptophan, and so a read error is likely. Because the CDR3's place on the DNA is in doubt, the DNA is left out and the CDR3 is given as listed by TCRdb. The chain uses TRBV18 and TRBJ2-2; TRBD2 reflects the table's D call only, with no check against the DNA. Both ends counted, the CDR3 spans 12 residues. The V gene's germline CDR1 is KGHSH and CDR2 LQKENI. CDR3 amino acids: CASSPIGASGKV.

Many counts were recorded for this clonotype. V gene TRBV6-2 or TRBV6-3 combines with J gene TRBJ1-5; possible D gene TRBD1, 6 bases. The V end lost 6 bases, the J end lost 4 bases, and 13 bases lay between the germline ends. This CDR3 contains 14 residues. Germline V gene sequence: CDR1 MNHEY, CDR2 SVGEGT. The CDR3 region is CASSQQGRNQPQHF. In nucleotides, the CDR3 is TGTGCCAGCAGCCAACAGGGAAGGAATCAGCCCCAGCATTTT.

The table lists this clonotype with a few counts. As DNA, the CDR3 is TGTGCCAGCAGCCAGGGACTAGACCCCCGAGAGACCCAGTACTTC. Protein: CASSQGLDPRETQYF. The chain employs TRBV4-2 and TRBJ2-5, with 8 bases fitting TRBD2. V dropped 3 bases and J dropped 4; count of bases not matched to a gene: 7. The CDR3 has 15 residues. Germline CDR1 is LGHNA and CDR2 is YNFKEQ.

In its sample, this clonotype was seen many times. The chain has TRBV9 and TRBJ1-2; D not resolved. Trimming took off 4 bases at V and 3 bases at J, with 10 bases between the two ends. Germline CDR1 is SGDLS and CDR2 is YYNGEE. The CDR3 sequence is 13 residues long. As DNA, the CDR3 is TGTGCCAGCAGCCAGAACGGTTACTATGGCTACACCTTC. Translation: CASSQNGYYGYTF.

This clonotype was observed many times. V gene TRBV20-1 combines with J gene TRBJ2-7, with TRBD1 matching 7 bases. Germline V gene sequence: CDR1 DFQATT, CDR2 SNEGSKA (reference sequence). Losses at the gene ends were 2 bases for V and 2 bases for J; bases not matched to a gene: 9. The CDR3 has 15 residues. CDR3 coding DNA: TGCAGTGCTAGACCTACAGGGGCCGGAACCTACGAGCAGTACTTC. This encodes CSARPTGAGTYEQYF.

This clonotype was seen only once. The chain combines TRBV28 with TRBJ1-1; 7 nucleotides match TRBD1. CDR1 is MDHEN, CDR2 SYDVKM, per germline. The ends lost 6 bases at V and 5 bases at J; junction bases unmatched: 9. This CDR3 is built from 14 residues. CDR3 residues: CASSHRGTWTEAFF. The CDR3 DNA sequence: TGTGCCAGCAGCCACAGGGGTACGTGGACTGAAGCTTTCTTT.

This clonotype was recorded many times. The chain is built from TRBV7-2 and TRBJ1-3; TRBD1 might be the D (5 bases). V gave up 5 bases and J gave up 0 bases, with 14 bases separating them. CDR3 length equals 16 residues. Germline assignment: CDR1 SGHTA and CDR2 FQGNSA. This chain's CDR3 is CASSPQGASSGNTIYF. In DNA, the CDR3 is TGTGCCAGCAGCCCGCAAGGGGCATCCTCTGGAAACACCATATATTTT.

The rearrangement links TRBV11-2 to TRBJ2-2; 7 bases line up with TRBD1. The germline gives CDR1 SGHAT, CDR2 FQNNGV. The ends lost 6 bases at V and 6 bases at J; junction bases unmatched: 4. The CDR3 sequence is 13 residues long. CDR3 DNA: TGTGCCAGCAGTTCACAGGGGCCCGGGGAGCTGTTTTTT. Amino acid sequence: CASSSQGPGELFF.

As regards this clonotype: This likely comes from a read error, as the CDR3 has no conserved phenylalanine or tryptophan at its end. The limits of the CDR3 on the DNA are not certain, so only TCRdb's listed CDR3 is given. The CDR3 sequence is CSARALRDDEKGL. The chain couples TRBV20-1 to TRBJ1-1; the table calls TRBD1, which could not be checked here. Germline V gene data show CDR1 as DFQATT and CDR2 as SNEGSKA (reference sequence). The CDR3 is 13 residues long, ends included.

This clonotype was found many times. The chain combines TRBV14 with TRBJ2-5; D is undetermined. The CDR3 covers 12 residues. V shed 0 bases and J shed 7 bases, with 6 bases lying between them. Germline lookup yields CDR1 SGHDN and CDR2 FVKESK. This CDR3 is CASSQDEWTQYF. CDR3 sequence (DNA): TGTGCCAGCAGCCAAGATGAGTGGACCCAGTACTTC.

This clonotype was found a few times. The chain links TRBV6-2 or TRBV6-3 to TRBJ2-1, with D perhaps TRBD1 (6 bases). The germline CDR1 and CDR2 sequences are MNHEY and SVGEGT. The CDR3 sequence is 14 residues long. The V end lost 4 bases, the J end lost 8 bases, and 15 bases lay between the germline ends. This chain's CDR3 is CASSSGMGAYEQFF. The CDR3 bases are TGTGCCAGCAGTTCCGGGATGGGGGCTTATGAGCAGTTCTTC.

This clonotype was counted at least ten times. CDR3 nucleotide sequence: TGTGCCAGCAGCTTATGGGGGACACTTCAAGAGACCCAGTACTTC. It encodes CASSLWGTLQETQYF. V gene TRBV7-9 combines with J gene TRBJ2-5; perhaps TRBD1 as D (6 bases). The V gene's germline CDR1 is SEHNR and CDR2 FQNEAQ (reference sequence). The CDR3 covers 15 residues. V shed 2 bases and J shed 2 bases, with 12 bases lying between them.

The sample holds many counts of this clonotype. This sequence joins TRBV28 and TRBJ2-7, with D perhaps being TRBD1 or TRBD2 (5 bases each). V lost 6 bases and J lost 5, with 17 bases in between. Germline loops: CDR1 MDHEN, CDR2 SYDVKM. This CDR3 is built from 14 residues. Here the CDR3 DNA reads TGTGCCAGCAGGAGGGGACGGAGGTCGGACGAGCAGTACTTC. Translation gives CASRRGRRSDEQYF.